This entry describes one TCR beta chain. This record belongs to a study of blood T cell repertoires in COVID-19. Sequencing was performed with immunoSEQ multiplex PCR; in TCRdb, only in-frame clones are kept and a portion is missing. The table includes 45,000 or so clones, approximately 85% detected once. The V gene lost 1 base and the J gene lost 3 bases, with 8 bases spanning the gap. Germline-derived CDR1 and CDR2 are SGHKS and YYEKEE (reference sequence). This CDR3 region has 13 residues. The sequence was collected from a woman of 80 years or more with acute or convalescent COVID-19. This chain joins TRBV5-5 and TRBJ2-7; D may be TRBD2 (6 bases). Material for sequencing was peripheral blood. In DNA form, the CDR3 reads TGTGCCAGCAGCTTGCAGGAGGGCTACGAGCAGTACTTC. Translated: CASSLQEGYEQYF.